A few counts support the clone carrying this TCR beta chain. TCRdb processed the RT-PCR reads anew with MiXCR; each CDR3 protein has one entry. The sample lists about a million distinct CDR3 sequences, 18% occurring once. CDR1 and CDR2 (germline): SGHTA, FQGNSA. V shed 5 bases and J shed 9 bases, with 14 bases lying between them. The CDR3 is made up of 13 amino acids. The data originate from a study of patients and donors after allogeneic stem cell transplantation. Sequenced material: blood, either unsorted or a sorted T cell fraction (not recorded which). The chain uses TRBV7-2 and TRBJ2-1, with TRBD1 as a possible D gene (5 bases). The sequence derives from a human donor who was either an allogeneic HSCT recipient or a stem cell or donor lymphocyte infusion donor (not recorded which). It is not recorded whose cells these are; they may come from a transplant donor. As DNA, the CDR3 is TGTGCCAGCAGCCTAGGGGTTTTAGGTGAGCAGTTCTTC. As protein: CASSLGVLGEQFF. Full variable domain (missing parts from reference TRBV7-2 and TRBJ2-1): GAGVSQSPSNKVTEKGKDVELRCDPISGHTALYWYRQSLGQGLEFLIYFQGNSAPDKSGLPSDRFSAERTGGSVSTLTIQRTQQEDSAVYLCASSLGVLGEQFFGPGTRLTVL.